This T cell receptor (beta chain) emerged from a study of response to subunit inactivated influenza vaccine. Regarding the study as a whole: T cells newly recruited by each seasonal influenza vaccination are few, the authors suggested.

Each CDR3 protein gets one entry after TCRdb re-called the RT-PCR reads with MiXCR. The table lists 530,000 or so distinct CDR3 sequences, 14% of them singletons. This clonotype appeared a few times. The antigen is unknown. CDR3 length: 15 residues. Losses at the gene ends were 4 bases for V and 7 bases for J; bases not matched to a gene: 7. The germline V gene encodes CDR1 LNHNV and CDR2 YYDKDF (reference sequence). The V call is TRBV15, the J call TRBJ1-5; TRBD1 aligns across 10 bases. Sequencing was performed on PBMCs from blood, taken 11 to 12 days after vaccination. This TCR came from a man aged 45 to 65 who received an inactivated influenza vaccine. In nucleotides, the CDR3 is TGTGCCACCAGCAAACGACAGGGGGCTGGACAGCCCCAGCATTTT. Protein sequence: CATSKRQGAGQPQHF.